These T cell receptor beta chains were read from a single sample in a study of OX40 agonist ivuxolimab in advanced cancers. TCRdb's table, derived via immunoSEQ multiplex PCR, lists solely in-frame clones and lacks some. This sample has approximately 44,000 clones, with 86% found just once. The starting material was CD4+ or CD8+ T cells sorted from blood, obtained in a trial of the OX40 agonist ivuxolimab. The receptors derive from an adult with an advanced solid tumor such as melanoma, head and neck, liver or kidney cancer. The conserved cysteine and the conserved F or W are not part of the CDR3 here. Fields, in order: CDR3 protein, V gene, D gene, J gene. The D gene is left open where the match is weak.

ASSIDPETDLNTEAF	TRBV19	-	TRBJ1-1
ASGLVHVGREYQPQH	TRBV12-5	-	TRBJ1-5
ASSLSGSYGYT	TRBV7-9	-	TRBJ1-2
ASAQAYEQY	TRBV6-5	-	TRBJ2-7
ASSQEAKNIQY	TRBV4-2	-	TRBJ2-4
ASRTNTEQY	TRBV11-2	-	TRBJ2-7
ASSRDRGNYGYT	TRBV5-4	TRBD1	TRBJ1-2
SAGTGGWLTEAF	TRBV29-1	TRBD1	TRBJ1-1
ASSPRFSGGAADTQY	TRBV9	TRBD2	TRBJ2-3
ARTPPWNYGYT	TRBV19	-	TRBJ1-2
ASSETPGVETGELF	TRBV10-1	-	TRBJ2-2